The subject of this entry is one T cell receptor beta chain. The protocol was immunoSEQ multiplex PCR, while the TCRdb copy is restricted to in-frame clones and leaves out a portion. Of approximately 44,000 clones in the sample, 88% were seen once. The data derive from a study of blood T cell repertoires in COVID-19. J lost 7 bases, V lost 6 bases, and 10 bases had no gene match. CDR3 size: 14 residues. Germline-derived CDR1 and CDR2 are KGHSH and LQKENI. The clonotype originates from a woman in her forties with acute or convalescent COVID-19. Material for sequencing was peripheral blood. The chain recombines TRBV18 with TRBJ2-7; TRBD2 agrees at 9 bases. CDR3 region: CASSQRGDIWEQYF. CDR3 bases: TGTGCCAGCTCGCAGCGGGGGGACATATGGGAGCAGTACTTC.